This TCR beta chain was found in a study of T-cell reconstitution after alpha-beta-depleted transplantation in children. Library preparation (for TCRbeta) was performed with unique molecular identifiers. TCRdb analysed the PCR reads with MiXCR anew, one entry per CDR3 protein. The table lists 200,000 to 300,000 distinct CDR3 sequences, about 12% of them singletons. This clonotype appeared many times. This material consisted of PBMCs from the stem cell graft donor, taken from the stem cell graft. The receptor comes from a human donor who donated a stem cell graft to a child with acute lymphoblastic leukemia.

CDR3 sequence reads: CASSGYEQYF. The CDR3 DNA follows: TGTGCCAGCAGTGGCTACGAGCAGTACTTC. The genes are TRBV25-1 and TRBJ2-7, with D unresolved. V was clipped by 4 bases and J by 3 bases, with 1 base between them. Germline values: CDR1 MGHDK, CDR2 SYGVNS. The CDR3 length is 10 residues.